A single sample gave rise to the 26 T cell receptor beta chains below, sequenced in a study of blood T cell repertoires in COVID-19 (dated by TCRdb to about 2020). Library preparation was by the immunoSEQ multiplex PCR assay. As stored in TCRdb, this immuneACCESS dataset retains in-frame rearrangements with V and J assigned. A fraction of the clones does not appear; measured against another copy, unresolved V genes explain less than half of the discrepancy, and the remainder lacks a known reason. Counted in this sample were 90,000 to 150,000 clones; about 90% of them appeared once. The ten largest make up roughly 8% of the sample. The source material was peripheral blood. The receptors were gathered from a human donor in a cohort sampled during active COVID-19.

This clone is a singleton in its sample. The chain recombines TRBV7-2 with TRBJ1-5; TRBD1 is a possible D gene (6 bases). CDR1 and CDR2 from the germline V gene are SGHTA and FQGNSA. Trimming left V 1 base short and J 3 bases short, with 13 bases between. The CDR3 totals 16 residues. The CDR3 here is CASSLETQGYNQPQHF. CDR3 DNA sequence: TGTGCCAGCAGCTTAGAGACACAGGGTTACAATCAGCCCCAGCATTTT.

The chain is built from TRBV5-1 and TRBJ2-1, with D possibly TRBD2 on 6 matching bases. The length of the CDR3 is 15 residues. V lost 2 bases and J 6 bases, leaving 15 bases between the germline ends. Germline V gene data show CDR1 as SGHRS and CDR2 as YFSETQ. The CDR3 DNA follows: TGCGCCAGCAGCTTTTCGGGGGAGGCGGTCAATGAGCAGTTCTTC. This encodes CASSFSGEAVNEQFF.

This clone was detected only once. CDR3 amino acids: CASSKTGAQETQYF. CDR3 DNA: TGTGCCAGCAGCAAAACAGGGGCCCAAGAGACCCAGTACTTC. The V and J genes are TRBV7-9 and TRBJ2-5; 7 nucleotides line up with TRBD1. V was clipped by 5 bases and J by 1 base; unmatched bases: 4. The CDR3 is made up of 14 amino acids. From germline, CDR1 is SEHNR and CDR2 FQNEAQ (reference sequence).

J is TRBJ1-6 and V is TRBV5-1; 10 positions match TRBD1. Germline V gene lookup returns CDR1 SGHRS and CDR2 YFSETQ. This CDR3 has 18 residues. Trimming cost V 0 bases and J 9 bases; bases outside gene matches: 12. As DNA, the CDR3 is TGCGCCAGCAGCTTGGATCTCCCGGGACAGGGGAGGTTTTCACCCCTCCACTTT. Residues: CASSLDLPGQGRFSPLHF.

The CDR3, as DNA: TGTGCCAGTAGTCCGGGGACAGGGGATTTAGATACGCAGTATTTT. This sequence encodes CASSPGTGDLDTQYF. The chain combines TRBV19 with TRBJ2-3, with 10 bases matching TRBD1. The CDR3 contains 15 residues. The trim removed 5 bases at V and 5 bases at J, leaving 7 bases unmatched. CDR1 LNHDA and CDR2 SQIVND come from the germline V gene (reference sequence).

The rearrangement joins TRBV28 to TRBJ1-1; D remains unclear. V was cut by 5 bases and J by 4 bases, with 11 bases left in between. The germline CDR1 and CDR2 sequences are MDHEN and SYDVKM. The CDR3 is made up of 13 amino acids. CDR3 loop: CASSVRTLTEAFF. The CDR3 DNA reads TGTGCCAGCAGTGTTAGGACTCTCACTGAAGCTTTCTTT.

For the CDR3, the DNA is TGTGCCAGTGCCACCCGGGGAGATACGCAGTATTTT. Amino acid sequence: CASATRGDTQYF. The genes are TRBV7-3 and TRBJ2-3, with a tentative D call TRBD2 (5 bases). Germline V lookup: CDR1 SGHTA, CDR2 FQGTGA. Trimming took 9 bases from V and 5 from J, leaving 12 bases between them. This CDR3 is built from 12 residues. The entire variable domain, with the rest obtained from reference TRBV7-3 and TRBJ2-3, is as follows: GAGVSQTPSNKVTEKGKYVELRCDPISGHTALYWYRQSLGQGPEFLIYFQGTGAADDSGLPNDRFFAVRPEGSVSTLKIQRTERGDSAVYLCASATRGDTQYFGPGTRLTVL.

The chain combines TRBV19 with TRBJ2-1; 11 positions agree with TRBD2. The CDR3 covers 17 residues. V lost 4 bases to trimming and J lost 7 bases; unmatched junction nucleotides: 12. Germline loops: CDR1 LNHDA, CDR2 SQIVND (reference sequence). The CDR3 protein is CASSRSSGRQTANEQFF. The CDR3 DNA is TGTGCCAGTAGTAGGTCTAGCGGGAGGCAAACGGCGAATGAGCAGTTCTTC.

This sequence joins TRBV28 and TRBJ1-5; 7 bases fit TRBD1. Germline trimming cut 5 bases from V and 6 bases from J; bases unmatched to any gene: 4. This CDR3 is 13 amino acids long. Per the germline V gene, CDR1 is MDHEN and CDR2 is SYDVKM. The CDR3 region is CASSADRVQPQHF. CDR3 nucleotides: TGTGCCAGCAGTGCTGACAGGGTTCAGCCCCAGCATTTT.

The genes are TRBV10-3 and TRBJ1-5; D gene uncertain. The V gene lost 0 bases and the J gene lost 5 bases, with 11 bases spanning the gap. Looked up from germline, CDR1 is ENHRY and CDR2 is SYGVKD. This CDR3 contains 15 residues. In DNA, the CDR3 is TGTGCCATCAGTGAGTCGACGGGGTGGCATCAGCCCCAGCATTTT. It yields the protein CAISESTGWHQPQHF.

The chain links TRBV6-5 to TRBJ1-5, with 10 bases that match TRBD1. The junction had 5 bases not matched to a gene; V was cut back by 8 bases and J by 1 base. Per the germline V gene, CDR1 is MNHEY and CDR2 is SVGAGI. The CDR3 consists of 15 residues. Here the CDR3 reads CASGKDRGSNQPQHF. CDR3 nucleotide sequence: TGTGCCAGCGGAAAGGACAGGGGGAGCAATCAGCCCCAGCATTTT.

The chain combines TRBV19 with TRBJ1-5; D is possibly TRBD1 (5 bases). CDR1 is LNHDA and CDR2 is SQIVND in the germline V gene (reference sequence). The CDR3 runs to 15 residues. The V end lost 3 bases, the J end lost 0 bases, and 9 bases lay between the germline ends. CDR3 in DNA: TGTGCCAGTAGTATTAGGCAGGGTAGCAATCAGCCCCAGCATTTT. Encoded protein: CASSIRQGSNQPQHF. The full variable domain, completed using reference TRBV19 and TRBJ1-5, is DGGITQSPKYLFRKEGQNVTLSCEQNLNHDAMYWYRQDPGQGLRLIYYSQIVNDFQKGDIAEGYSVSREKKESFPLTVTSAQKNPTAFYLCASSIRQGSNQPQHFGDGTRLSIL.

The DNA of the CDR3 is TGCGCCAGCAGCTTGTTTCCCGGGGGAACCGTCAATGAGCAGTTCTTC. This codes for CASSLFPGGTVNEQFF. The rearrangement links TRBV5-1 to TRBJ2-1; possibly TRBD2 for D (6 bases). Trimming took 1 base from V and 6 from J, leaving 17 bases between them. The CDR3 sequence is 16 residues long. Germline V gene sequence: CDR1 SGHRS, CDR2 YFSETQ.

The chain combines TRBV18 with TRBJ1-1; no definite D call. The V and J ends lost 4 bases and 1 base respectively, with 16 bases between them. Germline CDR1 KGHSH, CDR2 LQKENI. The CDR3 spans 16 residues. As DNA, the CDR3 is TGTGCCAGCTCACAAAGGACCGGGGATGCGAACACTGAAGCTTTCTTT. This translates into CASSQRTGDANTEAFF.

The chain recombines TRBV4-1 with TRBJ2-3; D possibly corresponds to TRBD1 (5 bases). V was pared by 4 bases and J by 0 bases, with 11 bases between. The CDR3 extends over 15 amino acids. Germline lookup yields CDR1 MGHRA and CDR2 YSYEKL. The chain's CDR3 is CASSPDSLSTDTQYF. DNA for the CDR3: TGCGCCAGCAGCCCCGACAGCCTTAGCACAGATACGCAGTATTTT.

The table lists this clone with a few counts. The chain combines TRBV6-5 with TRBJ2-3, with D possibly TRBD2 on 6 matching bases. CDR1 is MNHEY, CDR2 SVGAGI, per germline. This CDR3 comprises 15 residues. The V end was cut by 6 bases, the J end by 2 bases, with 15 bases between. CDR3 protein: CASSPSGEPTDTQYF. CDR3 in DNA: TGTGCCAGCAGCCCCTCGGGGGAACCCACAGATACGCAGTATTTT.

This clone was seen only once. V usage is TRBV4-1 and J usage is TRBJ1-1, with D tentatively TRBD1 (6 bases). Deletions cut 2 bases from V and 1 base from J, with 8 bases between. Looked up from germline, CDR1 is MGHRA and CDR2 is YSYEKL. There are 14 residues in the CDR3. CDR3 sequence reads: CASSQTDRNTEAFF. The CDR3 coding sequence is TGCGCCAGCAGCCAAACGGACAGGAACACTGAAGCTTTCTTT.

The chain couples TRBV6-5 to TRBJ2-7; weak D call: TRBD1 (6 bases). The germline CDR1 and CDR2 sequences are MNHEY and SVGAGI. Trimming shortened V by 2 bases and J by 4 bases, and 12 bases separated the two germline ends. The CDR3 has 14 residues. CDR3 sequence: CASSYTPGAYEQYF. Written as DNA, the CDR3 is TGTGCCAGCAGTTACACCCCAGGGGCTTACGAGCAGTACTTC.

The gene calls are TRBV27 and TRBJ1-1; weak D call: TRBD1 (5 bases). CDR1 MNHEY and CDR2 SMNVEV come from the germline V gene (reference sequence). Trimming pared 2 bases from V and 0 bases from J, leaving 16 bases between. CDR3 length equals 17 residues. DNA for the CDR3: TGTGCCAGCAGTTTAAGACAGCGACTTACTATGAACACTGAAGCTTTCTTT. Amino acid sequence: CASSLRQRLTMNTEAFF.

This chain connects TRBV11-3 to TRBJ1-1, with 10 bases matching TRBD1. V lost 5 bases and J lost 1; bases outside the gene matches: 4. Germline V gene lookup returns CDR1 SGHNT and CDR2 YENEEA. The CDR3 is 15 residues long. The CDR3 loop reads CASSPGQGWNTEAFF. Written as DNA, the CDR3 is TGTGCCAGCAGCCCGGGACAGGGGTGGAACACTGAAGCTTTCTTT. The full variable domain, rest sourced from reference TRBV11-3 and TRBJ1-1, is EAGVVQSPRYKIIEKKQPVAFWCNPISGHNTLYWYLQNLGQGPELLIRYENEEAVDDSQLPKDRFSAERLKGVDSTLKIQPAELGDSAVYLCASSPGQGWNTEAFFGQGTRLTVV.

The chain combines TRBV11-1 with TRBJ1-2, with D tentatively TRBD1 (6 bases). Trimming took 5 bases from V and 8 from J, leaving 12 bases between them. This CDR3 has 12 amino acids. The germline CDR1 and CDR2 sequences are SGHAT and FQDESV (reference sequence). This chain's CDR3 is CASSLGTRGYTF. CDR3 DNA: TGTGCCAGCAGCCTAGGGACACGCGGCTACACCTTC.

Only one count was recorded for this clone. In nucleotides, the CDR3 is TGTGCCAGCAGCTGGACAGGGAAGGGCACTGAAGCTTTCTTT. This sequence encodes CASSWTGKGTEAFF. The chain is built from TRBV11-2 and TRBJ1-1; TRBD1 matches 8 bases. CDR3 size: 14 residues. Germline CDR1 reads SGHAT; CDR2 reads FQNNGV. The junction had 5 bases not matched to a gene; V was cut back by 4 bases and J by 4 bases.

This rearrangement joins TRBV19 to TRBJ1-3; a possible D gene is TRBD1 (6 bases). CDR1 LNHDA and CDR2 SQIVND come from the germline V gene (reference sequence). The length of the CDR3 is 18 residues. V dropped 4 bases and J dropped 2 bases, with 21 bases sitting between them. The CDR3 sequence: CASSRQPPGHNTGNTIYF. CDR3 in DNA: TGTGCCAGTAGTAGACAACCTCCGGGACACAATACTGGAAACACCATATATTTT.

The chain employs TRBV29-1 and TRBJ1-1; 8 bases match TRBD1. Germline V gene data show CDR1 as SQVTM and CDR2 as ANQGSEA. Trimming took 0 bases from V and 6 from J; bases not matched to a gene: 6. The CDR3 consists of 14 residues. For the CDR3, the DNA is TGCAGCGTTGAAGAGGACAGGGCGGTCCCTGAAGCTTTCTTT. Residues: CSVEEDRAVPEAFF.

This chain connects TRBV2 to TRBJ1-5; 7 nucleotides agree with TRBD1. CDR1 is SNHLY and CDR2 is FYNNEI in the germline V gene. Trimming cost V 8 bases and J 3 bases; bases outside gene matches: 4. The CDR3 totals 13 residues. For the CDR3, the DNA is TGTGCCAGCCAGACAGGGAACAATCAGCCCCAGCATTTT. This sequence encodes CASQTGNNQPQHF.

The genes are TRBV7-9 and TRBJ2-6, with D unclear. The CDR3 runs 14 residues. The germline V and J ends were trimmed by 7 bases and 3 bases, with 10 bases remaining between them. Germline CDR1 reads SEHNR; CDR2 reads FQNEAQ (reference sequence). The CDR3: CASTQSGGANVLTF. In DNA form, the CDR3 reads TGTGCCAGCACCCAATCGGGTGGGGCCAACGTCCTGACTTTC.